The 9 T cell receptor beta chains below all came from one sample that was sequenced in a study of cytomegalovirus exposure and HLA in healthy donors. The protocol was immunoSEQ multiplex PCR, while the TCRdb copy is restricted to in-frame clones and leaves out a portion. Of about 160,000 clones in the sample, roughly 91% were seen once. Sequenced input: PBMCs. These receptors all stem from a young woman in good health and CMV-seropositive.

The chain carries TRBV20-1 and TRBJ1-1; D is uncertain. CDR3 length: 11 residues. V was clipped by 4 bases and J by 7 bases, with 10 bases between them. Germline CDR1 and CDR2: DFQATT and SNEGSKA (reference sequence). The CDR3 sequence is CSAIQADEAFF. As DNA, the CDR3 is TGCAGTGCTATCCAGGCCGATGAAGCTTTCTTT.

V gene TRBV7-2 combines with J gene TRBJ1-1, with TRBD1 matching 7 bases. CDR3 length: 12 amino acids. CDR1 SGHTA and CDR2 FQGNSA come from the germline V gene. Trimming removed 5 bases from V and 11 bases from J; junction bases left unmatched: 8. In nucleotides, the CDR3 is TGTGCCAGCAGCGCCCGACAGGGAGTGGCTTTCTTT. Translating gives CASSARQGVAFF.

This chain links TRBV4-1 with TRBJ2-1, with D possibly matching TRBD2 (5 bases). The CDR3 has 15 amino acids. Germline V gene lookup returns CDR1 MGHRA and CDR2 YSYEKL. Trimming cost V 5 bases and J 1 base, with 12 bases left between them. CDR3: CASSIVGASYNEQFF. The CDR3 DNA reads TGCGCCAGCAGCATAGTGGGAGCATCCTACAATGAGCAGTTCTTC.

For the CDR3, the DNA is TGTGCCAGCAGCAGACAGGGGGGTGGAAACACCATATATTTT. Translating it yields CASSRQGGGNTIYF. The V call is TRBV28, the J call TRBJ1-3; 9 positions agree with TRBD1. Germline V gene lookup returns CDR1 MDHEN and CDR2 SYDVKM. The CDR3 consists of 14 residues. V was pared by 6 bases and J by 3 bases, with 3 bases of the junction left unmatched.

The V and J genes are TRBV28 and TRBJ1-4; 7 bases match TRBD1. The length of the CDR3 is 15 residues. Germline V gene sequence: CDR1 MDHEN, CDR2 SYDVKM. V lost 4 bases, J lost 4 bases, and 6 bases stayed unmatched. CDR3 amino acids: CASSSLQGGNEKLFF. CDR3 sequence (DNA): TGTGCCAGCAGTTCACTTCAGGGGGGTAATGAAAAACTGTTTTTT.

The CDR3: CASSPSGGSETQYF. In nucleotides, the CDR3 is TGTGCCAGCAGCCCTTCGGGGGGATCAGAGACCCAGTACTTC. This chain uses TRBV5-4 with TRBJ2-5; 7 nucleotides line up with TRBD2. CDR1 is SGHNT, CDR2 YYREEE, per germline (reference sequence). This CDR3 is 14 amino acids long. V lost 4 bases and J lost 4; bases outside the gene matches: 7.

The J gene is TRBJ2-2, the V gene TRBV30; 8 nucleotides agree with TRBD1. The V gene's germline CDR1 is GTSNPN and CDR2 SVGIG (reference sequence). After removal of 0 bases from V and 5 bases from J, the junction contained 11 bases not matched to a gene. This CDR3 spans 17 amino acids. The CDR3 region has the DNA TGTGCCTGGAGTGTACGAGGAGTGGGACAGGCTACCGGGGAGCTGTTTTTT. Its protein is CAWSVRGVGQATGELFF.

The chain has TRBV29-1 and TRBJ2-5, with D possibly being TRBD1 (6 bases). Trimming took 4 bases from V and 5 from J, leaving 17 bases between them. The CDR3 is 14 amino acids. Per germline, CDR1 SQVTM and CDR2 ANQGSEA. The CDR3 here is CSVGGLGHAETQYF. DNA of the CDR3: TGCAGCGTTGGGGGGCTTGGACACGCGGAGACCCAGTACTTC.

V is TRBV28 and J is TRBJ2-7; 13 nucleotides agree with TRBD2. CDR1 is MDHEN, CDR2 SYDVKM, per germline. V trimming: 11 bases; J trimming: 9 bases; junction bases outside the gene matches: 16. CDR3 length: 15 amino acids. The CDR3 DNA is TGTGCCGGCACCACGACTAGCGGGAGGCCCCACGGGCAGTACTTC. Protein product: CAGTTTSGRPHGQYF.